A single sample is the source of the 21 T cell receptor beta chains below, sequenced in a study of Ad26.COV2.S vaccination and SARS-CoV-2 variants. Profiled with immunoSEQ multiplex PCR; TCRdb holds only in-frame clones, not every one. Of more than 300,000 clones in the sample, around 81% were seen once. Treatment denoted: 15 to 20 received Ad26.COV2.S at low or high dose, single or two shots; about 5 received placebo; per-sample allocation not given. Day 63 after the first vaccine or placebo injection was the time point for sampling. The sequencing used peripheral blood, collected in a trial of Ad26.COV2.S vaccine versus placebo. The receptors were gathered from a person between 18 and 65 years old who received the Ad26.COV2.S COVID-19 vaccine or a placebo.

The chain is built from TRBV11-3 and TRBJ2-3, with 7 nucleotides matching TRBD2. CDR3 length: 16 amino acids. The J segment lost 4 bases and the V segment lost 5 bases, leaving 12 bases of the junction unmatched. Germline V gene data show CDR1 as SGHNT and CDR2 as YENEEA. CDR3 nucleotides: TGTGCCAGCAGCCCCGAGACTAGCCGAGGGGCAGATACGCAGTATTTT. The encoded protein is CASSPETSRGADTQYF.

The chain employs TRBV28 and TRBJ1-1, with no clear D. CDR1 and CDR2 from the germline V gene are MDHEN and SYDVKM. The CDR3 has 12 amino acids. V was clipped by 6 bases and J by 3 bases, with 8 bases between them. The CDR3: CASRKIHTEAFF. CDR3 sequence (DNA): TGTGCCAGCAGGAAGATTCACACTGAAGCTTTCTTT.

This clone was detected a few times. CDR3 in DNA: TGTGCCAGCAGCCAAGATGAAGGTACGGGATTCGGGACGCAGTATTTT. Translated, it gives CASSQDEGTGFGTQYF. The J gene is TRBJ2-3, the V gene TRBV4-2, with a possible D match to TRBD2 (5 bases). With 0 bases removed from V and 9 bases from J, the gap between germline ends came to 19 bases. This CDR3 has 16 amino acids. Germline V gene sequence: CDR1 LGHNA, CDR2 YNFKEQ.

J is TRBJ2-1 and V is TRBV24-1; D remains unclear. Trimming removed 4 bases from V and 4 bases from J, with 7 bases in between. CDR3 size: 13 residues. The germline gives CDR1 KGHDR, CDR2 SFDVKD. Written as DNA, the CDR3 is TGTGCCACCAGTGAGGATCAGTACAATGAGCAGTTCTTC. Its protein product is CATSEDQYNEQFF.

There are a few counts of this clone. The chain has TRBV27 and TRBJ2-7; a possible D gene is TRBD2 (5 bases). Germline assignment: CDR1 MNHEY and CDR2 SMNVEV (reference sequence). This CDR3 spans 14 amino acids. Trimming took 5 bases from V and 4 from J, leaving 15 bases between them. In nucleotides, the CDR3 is TGTGCCAGCAGTCCGTCCGGACTGGGATACGAGCAGTACTTC. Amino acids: CASSPSGLGYEQYF.

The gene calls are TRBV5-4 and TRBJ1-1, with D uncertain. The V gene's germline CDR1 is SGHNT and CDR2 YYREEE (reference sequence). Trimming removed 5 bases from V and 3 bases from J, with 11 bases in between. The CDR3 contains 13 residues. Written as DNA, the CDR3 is TGTGCCAGCAGTCTTACAGCAGACACTGAAGCTTTCTTT. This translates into CASSLTADTEAFF.

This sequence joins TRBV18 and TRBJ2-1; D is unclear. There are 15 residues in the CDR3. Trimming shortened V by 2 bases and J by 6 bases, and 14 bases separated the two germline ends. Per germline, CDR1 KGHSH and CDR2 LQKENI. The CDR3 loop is CASSPTGALGNEQFF. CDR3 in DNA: TGTGCCAGCTCACCAACCGGCGCCCTAGGCAATGAGCAGTTCTTC.

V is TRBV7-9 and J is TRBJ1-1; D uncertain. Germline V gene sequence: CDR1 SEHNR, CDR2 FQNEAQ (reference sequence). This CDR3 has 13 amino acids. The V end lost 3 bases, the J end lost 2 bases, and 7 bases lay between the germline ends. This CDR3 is CASSLFGNTEAFF. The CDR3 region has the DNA TGTGCCAGCAGCTTGTTCGGTAACACTGAAGCTTTCTTT.

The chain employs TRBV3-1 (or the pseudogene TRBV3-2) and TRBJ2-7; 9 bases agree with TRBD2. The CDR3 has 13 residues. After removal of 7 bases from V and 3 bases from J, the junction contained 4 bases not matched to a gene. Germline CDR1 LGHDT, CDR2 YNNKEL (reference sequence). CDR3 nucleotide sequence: TGTGCCAGCAAGCGGGGGGACAGCTACGAGCAGTACTTC. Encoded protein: CASKRGDSYEQYF.

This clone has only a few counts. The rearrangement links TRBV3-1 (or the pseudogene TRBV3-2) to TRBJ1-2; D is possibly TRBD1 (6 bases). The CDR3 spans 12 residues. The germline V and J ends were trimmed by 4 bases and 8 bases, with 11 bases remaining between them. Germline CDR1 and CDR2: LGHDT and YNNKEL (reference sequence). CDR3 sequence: CASSPTGYGYTF. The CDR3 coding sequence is TGTGCCAGCAGCCCAACAGGGTACGGCTACACCTTC.

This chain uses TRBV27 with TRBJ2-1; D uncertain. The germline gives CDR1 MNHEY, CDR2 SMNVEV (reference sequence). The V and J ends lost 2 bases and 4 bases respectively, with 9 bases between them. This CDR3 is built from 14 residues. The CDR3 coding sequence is TGTGCCAGCAGTTTAGACTCAACTTACAATGAGCAGTTCTTC. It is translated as CASSLDSTYNEQFF.

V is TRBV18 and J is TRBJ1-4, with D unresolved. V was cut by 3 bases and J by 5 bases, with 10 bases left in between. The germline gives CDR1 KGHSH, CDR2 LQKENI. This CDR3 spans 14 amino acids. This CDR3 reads CASSPGSSNEKLFF. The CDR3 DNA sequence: TGTGCCAGCTCACCCGGGAGTTCGAATGAAAAACTGTTTTTT.

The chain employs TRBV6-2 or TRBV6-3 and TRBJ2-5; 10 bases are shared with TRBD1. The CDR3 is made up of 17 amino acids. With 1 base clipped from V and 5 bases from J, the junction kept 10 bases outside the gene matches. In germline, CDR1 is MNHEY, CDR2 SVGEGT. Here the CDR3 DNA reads TGTGCCAGCAGTTACTTTGGGACAGGGGACCAATGGGAGACCCAGTACTTC. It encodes CASSYFGTGDQWETQYF.

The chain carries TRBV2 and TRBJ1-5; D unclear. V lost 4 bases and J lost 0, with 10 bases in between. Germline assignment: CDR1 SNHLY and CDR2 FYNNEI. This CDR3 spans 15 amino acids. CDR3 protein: CASSGLRTSNQPQHF. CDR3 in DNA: TGTGCCAGCAGTGGACTGAGGACTAGCAATCAGCCCCAGCATTTT. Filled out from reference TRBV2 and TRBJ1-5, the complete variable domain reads EPEVTQTPSHQVTQMGQEVILRCVPISNHLYFYWYRQILGQKVEFLVSFYNNEISEKSEIFDDQFSVERPDGSNFTLKIRSTKLEDSAMYFCASSGLRTSNQPQHFGDGTRLSIL.

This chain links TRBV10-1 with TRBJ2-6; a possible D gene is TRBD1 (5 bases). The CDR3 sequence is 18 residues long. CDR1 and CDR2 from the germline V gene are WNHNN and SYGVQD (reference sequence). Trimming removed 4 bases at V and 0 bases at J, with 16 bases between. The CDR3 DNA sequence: TGCGCCAGCAGTGGAAATTTTACAGGCCTCTCTGGGGCCAACGTCCTGACTTTC. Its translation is CASSGNFTGLSGANVLTF.

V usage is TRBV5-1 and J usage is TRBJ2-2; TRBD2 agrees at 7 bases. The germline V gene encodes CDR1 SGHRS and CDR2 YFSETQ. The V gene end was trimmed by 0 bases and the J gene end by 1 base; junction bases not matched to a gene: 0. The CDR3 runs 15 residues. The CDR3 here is CASSLAGGNTGELFF. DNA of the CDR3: TGCGCCAGCAGCTTGGCGGGGGGGAACACCGGGGAGCTGTTTTTT.

CDR3 sequence reads: CAIFGEASSGRREEETQYF. In DNA, the CDR3 is TGTGCCATCTTTGGGGAGGCGTCTAGCGGTAGAAGGGAAGAAGAGACCCAGTACTTC. The chain links TRBV21-1 to TRBJ2-5; the table names TRBD2, a call not compared with the DNA. TRBV21-1 is given as a pseudogene. This CDR3 spans 19 amino acids.

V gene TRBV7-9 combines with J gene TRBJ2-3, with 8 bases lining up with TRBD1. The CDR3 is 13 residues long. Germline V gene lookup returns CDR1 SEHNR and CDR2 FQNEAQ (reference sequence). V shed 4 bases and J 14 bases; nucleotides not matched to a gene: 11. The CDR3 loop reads CASSSLDRVLLYF. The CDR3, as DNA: TGTGCCAGCAGCTCCTTGGACAGGGTGTTACTGTATTTT.

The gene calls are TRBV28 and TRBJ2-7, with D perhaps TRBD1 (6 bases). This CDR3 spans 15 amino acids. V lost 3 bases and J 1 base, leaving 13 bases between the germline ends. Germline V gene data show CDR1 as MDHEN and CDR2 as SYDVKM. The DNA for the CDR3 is TGTGCCAGCAGTTTCCTCGGGACACCGTCCTACGAGCAGTACTTC. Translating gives CASSFLGTPSYEQYF.

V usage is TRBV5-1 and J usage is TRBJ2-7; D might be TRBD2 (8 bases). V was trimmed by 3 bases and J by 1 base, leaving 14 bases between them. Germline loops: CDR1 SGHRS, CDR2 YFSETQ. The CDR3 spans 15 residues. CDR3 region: CASSSGGGQSYEQYF. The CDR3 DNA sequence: TGCGCCAGCAGCTCCGGGGGGGGACAGTCCTACGAGCAGTACTTC.

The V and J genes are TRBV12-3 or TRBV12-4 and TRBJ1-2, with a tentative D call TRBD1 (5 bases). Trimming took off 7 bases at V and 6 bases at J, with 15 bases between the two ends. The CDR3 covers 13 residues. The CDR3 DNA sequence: TGTGCCAGCAAAAAGCGGCAGGGAGATGGCTACACCTTC. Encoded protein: CASKKRQGDGYTF.